Below, 16 T cell receptor beta chains from the same sample are listed, as sequenced in a study of CD8 T cells in Susac syndrome. Random hexamers were used to reverse transcribe the RNA input (roughly 0.5 to 1 ug). One entry per CDR3 protein, called by TCRdb with MiXCR from the immunoSEQ multiplex PCR reads. The table lists approximately 190,000 distinct CDR3 sequences, around 95% of them singletons. The material sequenced was CD4+ T cells from PBMCs. The receptors here all came from a human donor with Susac syndrome.

The chain is built from TRBV20-1 and TRBJ1-4; D uncertain. The V end was cut by 1 base, the J end by 8 bases, with 5 bases between. This CDR3 has 11 residues. Germline loops: CDR1 DFQATT, CDR2 SNEGSKA (reference sequence). CDR3 DNA: TGCAGTGCTAGAGTGTTCGAAAAACTGTTTTTT. It encodes CSARVFEKLFF.

The DNA of the CDR3 is TGCAGTGCTAGAGTTCCGGGTGTCGGTCAAGAGACCCAGTACTTC. Amino acids: CSARVPGVGQETQYF. The chain carries TRBV20-1 and TRBJ2-5; D uncertain. V lost 1 base to trimming and J lost 2 bases, with 14 bases between them. The germline gives CDR1 DFQATT, CDR2 SNEGSKA (reference sequence). There are 15 residues in the CDR3.

Only one count was recorded for this clonotype. The CDR3 protein is CASSIRETRVNEQFF. The CDR3 DNA follows: TGTGCCAGTAGTATTCGGGAGACCAGGGTCAATGAGCAGTTCTTC. This chain joins TRBV19 and TRBJ2-1; possibly TRBD2 for D (6 bases). The CDR3 is 15 amino acids. Germline-derived CDR1 and CDR2 are LNHDA and SQIVND (reference sequence). V was clipped by 3 bases and J by 6 bases, with 15 bases between them.

The V and J genes are TRBV5-6 and TRBJ1-2; D possibly corresponds to TRBD1 (6 bases). The CDR3 sequence is 17 residues long. Germline V gives CDR1 SGHDT, CDR2 YYEEEE. V gave up 4 bases and J gave up 8 bases, with 27 bases separating them. CDR3 amino acids: CASSPPGSGARTGGYTF. In nucleotides, the CDR3 is TGTGCCAGCAGCCCGCCTGGGTCAGGGGCGCGAACGGGGGGCTACACCTTC.

J is TRBJ1-6 and V is TRBV12-3 or TRBV12-4; TRBD1 agrees at 9 bases. CDR3 length equals 14 residues. With 5 bases clipped from V and 10 bases from J, the junction kept 6 bases outside the gene matches. The CDR3: CASSPTGQGSPLHF. Here the CDR3 DNA reads TGTGCCAGCAGTCCCACGGGACAGGGATCACCCCTCCACTTT.

The J gene is TRBJ1-1, the V gene TRBV20-1, with 7 bases lining up with TRBD1. This CDR3 spans 15 amino acids. V trimming: 3 bases; J trimming: 1 base; junction bases outside the gene matches: 8. Germline CDR1 is DFQATT and CDR2 is SNEGSKA (reference sequence). The CDR3 is CSARSPRQGNTEAFF. CDR3 DNA sequence: TGCAGTGCTAGGTCCCCGAGACAGGGGAACACTGAAGCTTTCTTT.

The chain employs TRBV18 and TRBJ2-7; TRBD1 is a possible D gene (6 bases). From germline, CDR1 is KGHSH and CDR2 LQKENI. Trimming left V 2 bases short and J 4 bases short, with 15 bases between. The CDR3 loop spans 15 amino acids. Written as DNA, the CDR3 is TGTGCCAGCTCACCAACCCCCTCAGGGGATTACGAGCAGTACTTC. Protein: CASSPTPSGDYEQYF.

This clonotype was detected only once. This sequence joins TRBV20-1 and TRBJ2-2; TRBD2 matches at 7 bases. The CDR3 has 16 amino acids. Per germline, CDR1 DFQATT and CDR2 SNEGSKA (reference sequence). Trimming at V came to 0 bases and at J to 6 bases, leaving 10 bases not matched to a gene. This chain's CDR3 is CSARDFRVTSAGELFF. The DNA of the CDR3 is TGCAGTGCTAGAGATTTTCGTGTAACTAGCGCCGGGGAGCTGTTTTTT.

The rearrangement uses TRBV19 and TRBJ2-3; possible D gene TRBD2, 6 bases. Germline V CDR1 and CDR2: LNHDA, SQIVND (reference sequence). CDR3 length: 14 amino acids. The V end lost 6 bases, the J end lost 5 bases, and 15 bases lay between the germline ends. DNA for the CDR3: TGTGCCAGTAGCCAGGCCCTCGGGGGAGATACGCAGTATTTT. It codes for CASSQALGGDTQYF. Combining the CDR3 with reference TRBV19 and TRBJ2-3 gives the whole variable domain DGGITQSPKYLFRKEGQNVTLSCEQNLNHDAMYWYRQDPGQGLRLIYYSQIVNDFQKGDIAEGYSVSREKKESFPLTVTSAQKNPTAFYLCASSQALGGDTQYFGPGTRLTVL.

The V call is TRBV12-3 or TRBV12-4, the J call TRBJ2-7; D remains ambiguous. This CDR3 is 13 amino acids long. Between the trimmed V and J ends, which lost 7 bases and 4 bases, there was a span of 14 bases. As DNA, the CDR3 is TGTGCCAGCACCCCCTTACCGGGTTACGAGCAGTACTTC. Translation: CASTPLPGYEQYF.

This clonotype appeared once. This rearrangement joins TRBV20-1 to TRBJ2-3; D gene uncertain. The V and J ends lost 0 bases and 2 bases respectively, with 12 bases between them. The germline gives CDR1 DFQATT, CDR2 SNEGSKA (reference sequence). The CDR3 contains 15 residues. The CDR3 spells CSARDGRTTTDTQYF. Here the CDR3 DNA reads TGCAGTGCTAGAGATGGACGAACCACCACAGATACGCAGTATTTT.

This chain connects TRBV6-5 to TRBJ1-5, with D possibly TRBD1 on 6 matching bases. Trimming left V 5 bases short and J 5 bases short, with 13 bases between. The CDR3 runs 14 residues. Germline V lookup: CDR1 MNHEY, CDR2 SVGAGI. This CDR3 reads CASSRGGRDQPQHF. CDR3 nucleotides: TGTGCCAGCAGTAGAGGGGGGCGGGATCAGCCCCAGCATTTT.

The V gene is TRBV5-1, the J gene TRBJ1-1, with 8 bases lining up with TRBD1. Germline CDR1 is SGHRS and CDR2 is YFSETQ. This CDR3 spans 18 amino acids. V lost 4 bases to trimming and J lost 0 bases; unmatched junction nucleotides: 14. This chain's CDR3 is CASSLNRQGRSMNTEAFF. DNA for the CDR3: TGCGCCAGCAGCCTGAACCGACAGGGGCGGTCGATGAACACTGAAGCTTTCTTT.

V and J are TRBV15 and TRBJ1-4; maybe TRBD1 (6 bases). The germline V gene has CDR1 LNHNV and CDR2 YYDKDF (reference sequence). Trimming took 0 bases from V and 5 from J, leaving 16 bases between them. The CDR3 covers 17 residues. DNA for the CDR3: TGTGCCACCAGCAGAGATCCACCCGGGACAAGGAATGAAAAACTGTTTTTT. It specifies CATSRDPPGTRNEKLFF.

The V and J genes are TRBV28 and TRBJ2-7; 7 bases agree with TRBD1. After removal of 7 bases from V and 2 bases from J, the junction contained 11 bases not matched to a gene. Germline V gene lookup returns CDR1 MDHEN and CDR2 SYDVKM. CDR3 length: 15 amino acids. The chain's CDR3 is CASTATGWGTYEQYF. In nucleotides, the CDR3 is TGTGCCAGCACTGCGACAGGGTGGGGCACCTACGAGCAGTACTTC.

The chain couples TRBV30 to TRBJ2-1; D unclear. V gave up 3 bases and J gave up 4 bases, with 4 bases separating them. Germline V gives CDR1 GTSNPN, CDR2 SVGIG (reference sequence). The CDR3 length is 11 residues. The CDR3 DNA is TGTGCCTGGAGGGAATACAATGAGCAGTTCTTC. It specifies CAWREYNEQFF.